This TCR beta chain came from a study of immune characterization of retroperitoneal liposarcoma. TCRdb reanalysed the PCR reads using MiXCR and keeps one entry per CDR3 protein. The table shows about 2,500 distinct CDR3 sequences, with around 50% occurring only once. J gave up 13 bases and V 5 bases, and 18 bases lay outside the gene matches. Germline CDR1 and CDR2: SGHTA and FQGNSA. There are 16 residues in the CDR3. The V gene is TRBV7-2, the J gene TRBJ2-1; 9 bases match TRBD1. This clonotype was obtained from a female donor with retroperitoneal liposarcoma. Material: tumor tissue. The CDR3 is CASSPQPGQGKETQFF. CDR3 sequence (DNA): TGTGCCAGCAGCCCCCAACCAGGACAGGGGAAAGAGACCCAGTTCTTC.